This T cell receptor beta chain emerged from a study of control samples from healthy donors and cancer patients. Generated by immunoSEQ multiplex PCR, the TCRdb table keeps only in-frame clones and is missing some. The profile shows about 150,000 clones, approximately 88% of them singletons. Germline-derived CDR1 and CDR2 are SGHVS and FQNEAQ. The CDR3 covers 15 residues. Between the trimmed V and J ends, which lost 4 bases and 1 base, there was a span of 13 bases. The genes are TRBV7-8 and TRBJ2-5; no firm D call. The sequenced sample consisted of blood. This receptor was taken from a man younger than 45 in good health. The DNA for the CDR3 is TGTGCCAGCAGCTCCGGACCGCATTTCCAAGAGACCCAGTACTTC. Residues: CASSSGPHFQETQYF.